This TCR beta chain was retrieved from a study of spatial heterogeneity in lung cancer. MiXCR, run by TCRdb on the 5' RACE reads, gives a single entry per CDR3 protein. The sample contains some 41,000 distinct CDR3 sequences, 6.8% of which appear only once. Time point indicated: sample taken at primary tumor resection. The sample in question was PBMCs, obtained at surgery. This clonotype was sampled from a female donor with early-stage non-small cell lung cancer.

The CDR3 nucleotides are TGTGCCAGCAGCCTGGCTGGTGGCTACACCTTC. It translates to CASSLAGGYTF. The chain combines TRBV7-2 with TRBJ1-2, with D unresolved. The CDR3 has 11 amino acids. V lost 5 bases, J lost 7 bases, and 8 bases lay in between. CDR1 and CDR2 (germline): SGHTA, FQGNSA.